This TCR beta chain was recorded in a study of patients and donors after allogeneic stem cell transplantation. Via MiXCR, TCRdb re-called the RT-PCR reads, giving one row per CDR3 protein. The sample contains 150,000 to 200,000 distinct CDR3 sequences, less than 45% of which appear only once. The V end lost 0 bases, the J end lost 3 bases, and 5 bases lay between the germline ends. The germline V gene has CDR1 SGHTA and CDR2 FQGNSA. This CDR3 is 13 amino acids long. V gene TRBV7-2 combines with J gene TRBJ1-2, with no clear D. Source material: blood, either unsorted or a sorted T cell fraction (not recorded which). The clonotype comes from a human donor who was either an allogeneic HSCT recipient or a stem cell or donor lymphocyte infusion donor (not recorded which). It is not recorded whose cells these are; they may come from a transplant donor. The CDR3 sequence is CASSLATDYGYTF. CDR3 nucleotides: TGTGCCAGCAGCTTAGCAACTGACTATGGCTACACCTTC.